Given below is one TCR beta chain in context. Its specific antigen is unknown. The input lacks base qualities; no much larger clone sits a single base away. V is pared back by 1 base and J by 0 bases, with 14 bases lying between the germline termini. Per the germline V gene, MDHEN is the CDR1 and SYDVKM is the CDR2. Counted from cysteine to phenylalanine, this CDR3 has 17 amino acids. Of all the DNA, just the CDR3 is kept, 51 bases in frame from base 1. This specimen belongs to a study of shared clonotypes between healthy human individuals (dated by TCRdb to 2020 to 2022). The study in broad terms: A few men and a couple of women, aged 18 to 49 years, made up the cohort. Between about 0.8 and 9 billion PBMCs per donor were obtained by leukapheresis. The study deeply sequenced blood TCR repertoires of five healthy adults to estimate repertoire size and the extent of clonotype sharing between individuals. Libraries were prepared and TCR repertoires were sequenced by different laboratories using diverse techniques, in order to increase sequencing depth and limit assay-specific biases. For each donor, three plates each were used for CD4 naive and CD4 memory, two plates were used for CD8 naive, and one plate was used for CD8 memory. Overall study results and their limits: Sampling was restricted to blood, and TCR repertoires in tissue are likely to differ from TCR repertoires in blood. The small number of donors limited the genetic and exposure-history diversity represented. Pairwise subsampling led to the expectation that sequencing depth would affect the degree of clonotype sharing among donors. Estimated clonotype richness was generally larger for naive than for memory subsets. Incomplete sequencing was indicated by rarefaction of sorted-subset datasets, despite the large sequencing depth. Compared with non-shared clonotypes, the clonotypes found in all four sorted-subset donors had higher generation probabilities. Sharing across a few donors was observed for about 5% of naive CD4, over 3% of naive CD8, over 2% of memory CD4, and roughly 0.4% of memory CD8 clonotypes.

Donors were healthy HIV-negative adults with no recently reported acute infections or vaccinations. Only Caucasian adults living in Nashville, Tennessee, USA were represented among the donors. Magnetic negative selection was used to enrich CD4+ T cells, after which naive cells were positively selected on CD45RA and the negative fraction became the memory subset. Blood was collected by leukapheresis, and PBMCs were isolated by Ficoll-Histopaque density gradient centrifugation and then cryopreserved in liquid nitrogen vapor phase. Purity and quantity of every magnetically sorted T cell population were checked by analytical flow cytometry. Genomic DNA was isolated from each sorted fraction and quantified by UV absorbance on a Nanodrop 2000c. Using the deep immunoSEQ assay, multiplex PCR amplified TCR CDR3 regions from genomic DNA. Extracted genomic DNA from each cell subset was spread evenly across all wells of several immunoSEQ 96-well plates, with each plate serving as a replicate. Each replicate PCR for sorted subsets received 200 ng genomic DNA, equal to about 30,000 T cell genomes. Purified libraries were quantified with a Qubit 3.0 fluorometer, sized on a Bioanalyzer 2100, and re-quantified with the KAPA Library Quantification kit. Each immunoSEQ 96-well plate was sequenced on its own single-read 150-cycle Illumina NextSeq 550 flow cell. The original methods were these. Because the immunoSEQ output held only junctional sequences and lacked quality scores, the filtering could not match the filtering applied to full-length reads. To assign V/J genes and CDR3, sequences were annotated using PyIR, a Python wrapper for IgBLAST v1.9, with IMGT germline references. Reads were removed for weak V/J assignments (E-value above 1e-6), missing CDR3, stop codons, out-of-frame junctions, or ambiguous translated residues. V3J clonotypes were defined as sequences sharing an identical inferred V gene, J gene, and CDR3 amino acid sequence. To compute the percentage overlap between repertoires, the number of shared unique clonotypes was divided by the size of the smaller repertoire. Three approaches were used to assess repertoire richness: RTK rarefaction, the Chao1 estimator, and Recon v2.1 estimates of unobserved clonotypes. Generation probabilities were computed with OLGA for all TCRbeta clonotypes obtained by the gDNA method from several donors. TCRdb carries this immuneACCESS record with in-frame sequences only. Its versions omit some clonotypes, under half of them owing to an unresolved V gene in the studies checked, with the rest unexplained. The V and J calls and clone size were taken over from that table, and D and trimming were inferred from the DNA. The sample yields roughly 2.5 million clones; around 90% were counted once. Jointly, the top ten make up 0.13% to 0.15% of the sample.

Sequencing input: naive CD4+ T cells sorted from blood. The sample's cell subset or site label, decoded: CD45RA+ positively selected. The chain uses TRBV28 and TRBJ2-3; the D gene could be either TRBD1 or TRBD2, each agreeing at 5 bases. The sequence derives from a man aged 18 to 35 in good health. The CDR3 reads CASSLFAARGSTDTQYF. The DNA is TGTGCCAGCAGTTTATTCGCGGCGAGGGGAAGCACAGATACGCAGTATTTT. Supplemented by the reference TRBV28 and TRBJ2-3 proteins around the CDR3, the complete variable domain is DVKVTQSSRYLVKRTGEKVFLECVQDMDHENMFWYRQDPGLGLRLIYFSYDVKMKEKGDIPEGYSVSREKKERFSLILESASTNQTSMYLCASSLFAARGSTDTQYFGPGTRLTVL.